This entry lists 25 T cell receptor beta chains sequenced from one sample in a study of shared clonotypes between healthy human individuals. Naive CD8 cells comprised CD45RO-negative, CCR7-positively selected cells, excluding terminally differentiated effector memory CD45RA+ cells. TCRdb's copy holds only in-frame clones and misses some; the assay was immunoSEQ multiplex PCR. The repertoire holds about 750,000 clones, with roughly 92% as singletons. Sequencing was performed on naive CD8+ T cells sorted from blood. These receptors all come from a man aged 30 to 39 in good health.

As regards this clone: This sample also contains other DNA sequences that code for the same CDR3. The gene calls are TRBV9 and TRBJ1-1, with D perhaps matching TRBD1 (5 bases). Germline loops: CDR1 SGDLS, CDR2 YYNGEE. The CDR3 length is 14 residues. V was trimmed by 0 bases and J by 1 base, leaving 7 bases between them. The CDR3 region has the DNA TGTGCCAGCAGCGTAGCAGGGACGAACACTGAAGCTTTCTTT. As protein: CASSVAGTNTEAFF.

The V gene is TRBV5-4, the J gene TRBJ2-7, with 7 bases that match TRBD1. The CDR3 spans 15 residues. The trim removed 4 bases at V and 4 bases at J, leaving 11 bases unmatched. Germline V lookup: CDR1 SGHNT, CDR2 YYREEE (reference sequence). CDR3 DNA sequence: TGTGCCAGCAGCGGAGAACAGGGGAAGAGGTACGAGCAGTACTTC. This translates into CASSGEQGKRYEQYF.

This chain links TRBV2 with TRBJ2-7; D unclear. Between the trimmed V and J ends, which lost 3 bases and 0 bases, there was a span of 15 bases. The germline V gene encodes CDR1 SNHLY and CDR2 FYNNEI. This CDR3 is 16 amino acids long. CDR3 residues: CASSDSEGPPSYEQYF. In DNA form, the CDR3 reads TGTGCCAGCAGTGATTCCGAAGGCCCCCCCTCCTACGAGCAGTACTTC. The full variable domain, its missing parts supplied by reference TRBV2 and TRBJ2-7, is EPEVTQTPSHQVTQMGQEVILRCVPISNHLYFYWYRQILGQKVEFLVSFYNNEISEKSEIFDDQFSVERPDGSNFTLKIRSTKLEDSAMYFCASSDSEGPPSYEQYFGPGTRLTVT.

The J gene is TRBJ2-5, the V gene TRBV11-2; 12 bases match TRBD2. V was clipped by 5 bases and J by 5 bases; unmatched bases: 18. Germline CDR1 reads SGHAT; CDR2 reads FQNNGV. CDR3 length: 19 residues. The CDR3 here is CASSLGDLAGGPGGETQYF. DNA of the CDR3: TGTGCCAGCAGCCTCGGAGATCTAGCGGGAGGGCCCGGCGGGGAGACCCAGTACTTC.

The rearrangement joins TRBV10-2 to TRBJ2-1; TRBD2 matches 12 bases. The CDR3 loop spans 15 amino acids. The V and J ends lost 6 bases and 7 bases, in that order; junction bases with no gene match: 7. Germline V CDR1 and CDR2: WSHSY, SAAADI. The CDR3 DNA reads as TGCGCCAGCAGCCCCCCTAGCGGGAGGGCTAATGAGCAGTTCTTC. It specifies CASSPPSGRANEQFF.

This sequence joins TRBV19 and TRBJ2-4; D ambiguous. The germline V and J ends were trimmed by 5 bases and 3 bases, with 17 bases remaining between them. There are 16 residues in the CDR3. Germline loops: CDR1 LNHDA, CDR2 SQIVND (reference sequence). The CDR3: CASSQRRSEFKNIQYF. The DNA of the CDR3 is TGTGCCAGTAGTCAGCGAAGGTCCGAGTTCAAAAACATTCAGTACTTC. Based on the CDR3 plus reference TRBV19 and TRBJ2-4, the full variable domain is DGGITQSPKYLFRKEGQNVTLSCEQNLNHDAMYWYRQDPGQGLRLIYYSQIVNDFQKGDIAEGYSVSREKKESFPLTVTSAQKNPTAFYLCASSQRRSEFKNIQYFGAGTRLSVL.

The rearrangement uses TRBV2 and TRBJ1-5; maybe TRBD1 (6 bases). The CDR3 consists of 15 residues. The V and J ends lost 3 bases and 3 bases respectively, with 12 bases between them. CDR1 is SNHLY and CDR2 is FYNNEI in the germline V gene. In DNA form, the CDR3 reads TGTGCCAGCAGTGACCCGACAGGAGACAATCAGCCCCAGCATTTT. Translated, it gives CASSDPTGDNQPQHF.

The chain combines TRBV5-1 with TRBJ2-7, with 7 bases aligning to TRBD1. With V trimmed by 3 bases and J by 3 bases, 9 bases remained unmatched. Germline CDR1 reads SGHRS; CDR2 reads YFSETQ. The CDR3 consists of 15 residues. The CDR3 coding sequence is TGCGCCAGCAGCTCGCGACAGGGCCTAGACTACGAGCAGTACTTC. Translating gives CASSSRQGLDYEQYF.

The J gene is TRBJ2-7, the V gene TRBV5-6; perhaps D is TRBD1 or TRBD2 (5 bases each). CDR3 size: 15 residues. Per germline, CDR1 SGHDT and CDR2 YYEEEE. The V end lost 3 bases, the J end lost 7 bases, and 20 bases lay between the germline ends. DNA for the CDR3: TGTGCCAGCAGCTCCCGGGACCGACTTTTGGGAGAGCAGTACTTC. As protein: CASSSRDRLLGEQYF.

This sequence joins TRBV15 and TRBJ2-1; 7 bases map to TRBD1. The J segment lost 0 bases and the V segment lost 0 bases, leaving 2 bases of the junction unmatched. Germline loops: CDR1 LNHNV, CDR2 YYDKDF (reference sequence). This CDR3 has 16 amino acids. In nucleotides, the CDR3 is TGTGCCACCAGCAGAGACCGGGACAGCTCCTACAATGAGCAGTTCTTC. It specifies CATSRDRDSSYNEQFF.

The rearrangement uses TRBV19 and TRBJ1-1; maybe TRBD1 (5 bases). Per germline, CDR1 LNHDA and CDR2 SQIVND (reference sequence). CDR3 length: 16 amino acids. V shed 0 bases and J shed 0 bases, with 11 bases lying between them. The CDR3 sequence is CASSIDLDRLNTEAFF. CDR3 in DNA: TGTGCCAGTAGTATAGATCTTGACAGACTGAACACTGAAGCTTTCTTT.

This chain uses TRBV29-1 with TRBJ2-7; 10 bases fit TRBD1. The V segment lost 2 bases and the J segment 3 bases; nucleotides outside the gene matches: 7. This CDR3 region has 15 residues. From germline, CDR1 is SQVTM and CDR2 ANQGSEA. CDR3 in amino acids: CSVETQDRGLYEQYF. CDR3 DNA sequence: TGCAGCGTTGAAACTCAAGACAGGGGGCTCTACGAGCAGTACTTC.

The DNA of the CDR3 is TGTGCCAGCAGCTTGGCGGGGGGGCGAGAGACCCAGTACTTC. Protein: CASSLAGGRETQYF. The chain links TRBV5-6 to TRBJ2-5; TRBD2 matches at 8 bases. With 0 bases clipped from V and 4 bases from J, the junction kept 2 bases outside the gene matches. This CDR3 comprises 14 residues. Germline loops: CDR1 SGHDT, CDR2 YYEEEE.

This clone appeared once. The gene calls are TRBV28 and TRBJ2-1; D may be TRBD1 or TRBD2 (5 bases each). CDR1 is MDHEN and CDR2 is SYDVKM in the germline V gene. Trimming stripped 6 bases from V and 7 bases from J, with 16 bases between. The CDR3 contains 14 residues. In nucleotides, the CDR3 is TGTGCCAGCAGCTACGGGACGGGAAAAAATGAGCAGTTCTTC. As protein: CASSYGTGKNEQFF.

V usage is TRBV4-1 and J usage is TRBJ2-5, with TRBD2 as a possible D gene (5 bases). There are 13 residues in the CDR3. V lost 4 bases and J 4 bases, leaving 10 bases between the germline ends. Per germline, CDR1 MGHRA and CDR2 YSYEKL. The DNA of the CDR3 is TGCGCCAGCAGCCGAAGGGAGCCAGAGACCCAGTACTTC. This gives the protein CASSRREPETQYF.

The genes are TRBV7-6 and TRBJ2-3; TRBD2 aligns across 9 bases. The CDR3 consists of 19 residues. The germline V gene has CDR1 SGHVS and CDR2 FNYEAQ. V shed 2 bases, J shed 3 bases, and the junction held 15 bases outside the gene matches. The CDR3 sequence: CASSLYSAFRREGTDTQYF. CDR3 nucleotides: TGTGCCAGCAGCTTATATTCCGCATTCCGGCGGGAGGGTACAGATACGCAGTATTTT.

The chain recombines TRBV25-1 with TRBJ2-7; 9 nucleotides align to TRBD1. The CDR3 is 14 amino acids. Germline V gives CDR1 MGHDK, CDR2 SYGVNS. V gave up 4 bases and J gave up 4 bases; unmatched junction bases: 5. Here the CDR3 reads CASSVGQGGYEQYF. The DNA of the CDR3 is TGTGCCAGCAGTGTGGGACAGGGTGGTTACGAGCAGTACTTC.

The chain employs TRBV9 and TRBJ1-2, with D unclear. Trimming pared 2 bases from V and 8 bases from J, leaving 13 bases between. This CDR3 region has 13 residues. Germline CDR1 is SGDLS and CDR2 is YYNGEE. CDR3 DNA: TGTGCCAGCAGCGTGAGGACTGGAGGCGGCTACACCTTC. Translating gives CASSVRTGGGYTF.

The chain has TRBV7-9 and TRBJ1-1; D is uncertain. Trimming shortened V by 6 bases and J by 4 bases, and 12 bases separated the two germline ends. The CDR3 runs 13 residues. CDR1 and CDR2 from the germline V gene are SEHNR and FQNEAQ (reference sequence). The CDR3 region is CASSPDGATEAFF. The DNA of the CDR3 is TGTGCCAGCAGTCCTGACGGAGCCACTGAAGCTTTCTTT.

Details on this clone: The identical CDR3 is also encoded by other nucleotide sequences in the sample. J is TRBJ2-5 and V is TRBV7-9, with unresolved D. Per germline, CDR1 SEHNR and CDR2 FQNEAQ (reference sequence). The V end was cut by 2 bases, the J end by 2 bases, with 6 bases between. This CDR3 spans 13 amino acids. The CDR3 region has the DNA TGTGCCAGCAGCTTACTCCAACAAGAGACCCAGTACTTC. As protein: CASSLLQQETQYF.

The chain combines TRBV29-1 with TRBJ2-2; TRBD1 agrees at 8 bases. Losses at the gene ends were 6 bases for V and 1 base for J; bases not matched to a gene: 4. The CDR3 has 14 residues. Germline CDR1 SQVTM, CDR2 ANQGSEA. CDR3 nucleotides: TGCAGCGTGGAGGGACAGGTGAACACCGGGGAGCTGTTTTTT. Protein sequence: CSVEGQVNTGELFF.

The V gene is TRBV2, the J gene TRBJ2-5; D assignment may be TRBD1 or TRBD2 (5 bases each). Germline loops: CDR1 SNHLY, CDR2 FYNNEI. This CDR3 has 13 residues. V was trimmed by 8 bases and J by 1 base, leaving 11 bases between them. The CDR3 sequence: CASFKGTQETQYF. The CDR3 DNA reads as TGTGCCAGCTTTAAGGGGACCCAAGAGACCCAGTACTTC.

The chain carries TRBV11-2 and TRBJ1-3; 7 bases are a match to TRBD1. CDR3 length: 16 residues. From germline, CDR1 is SGHAT and CDR2 FQNNGV. The junction had 7 bases not matched to a gene; V was cut back by 5 bases and J by 0 bases. The CDR3 coding sequence is TGTGCCAGCAGCGGGACAGAGCGATACTCTGGAAACACCATATATTTT. Protein product: CASSGTERYSGNTIYF. Full variable domain (remainder filled in from reference TRBV11-2 and TRBJ1-3): EAGVAQSPRYKIIEKRQSVAFWCNPISGHATLYWYQQILGQGPKLLIQFQNNGVVDDSQLPKDRFSAERLKGVDSTLKIQPAKLEDSAVYLCASSGTERYSGNTIYFGEGSWLTVV.

The V gene is TRBV9, the J gene TRBJ2-7; TRBD1 matches 8 bases. The trim removed 4 bases at V and 3 bases at J, leaving 3 bases unmatched. Germline CDR1 is SGDLS and CDR2 is YYNGEE. The CDR3 totals 13 residues. The CDR3 loop is CASSLTGGYEQYF. The CDR3 DNA follows: TGTGCCAGCAGCTTAACAGGGGGCTACGAGCAGTACTTC.

This sequence joins TRBV27 and TRBJ2-7, with D maybe TRBD2 (6 bases). Per germline, CDR1 MNHEY and CDR2 SMNVEV (reference sequence). Trimming pared 3 bases from V and 5 bases from J, leaving 11 bases between. The CDR3 totals 13 residues. Here the CDR3 DNA reads TGTGCCAGCAGTTTGGGAGGTGCCGACGAGCAGTACTTC. It is translated as CASSLGGADEQYF.